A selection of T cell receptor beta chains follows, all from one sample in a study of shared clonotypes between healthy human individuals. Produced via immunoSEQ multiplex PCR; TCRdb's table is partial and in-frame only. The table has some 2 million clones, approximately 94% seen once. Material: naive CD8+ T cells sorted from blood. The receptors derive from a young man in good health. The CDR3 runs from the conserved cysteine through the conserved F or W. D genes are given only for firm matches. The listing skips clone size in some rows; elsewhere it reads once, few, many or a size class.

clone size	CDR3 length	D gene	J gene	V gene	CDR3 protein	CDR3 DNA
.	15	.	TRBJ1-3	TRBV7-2	CASSLDGSSGNTIYF	TGTGCCAGCAGCTTAGACGGGAGCTCTGGAAACACCATATATTTT
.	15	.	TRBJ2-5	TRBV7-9	CASSFFRGPEEYQYF	TGTGCCAGCAGCTTTTTCAGGGGCCCCGAGGAGTACCAGTACTTC
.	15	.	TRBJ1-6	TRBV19	CASNPRAGYNSPLHF	TGTGCCAGTAACCCGAGGGCGGGCTATAATTCACCCCTCCACTTT
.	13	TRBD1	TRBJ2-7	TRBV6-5	CASSSTGNYEQYF	TGTGCCAGCAGTTCGACAGGGAACTACGAGCAGTACTTC
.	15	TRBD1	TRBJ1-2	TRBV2	CASSGTGGANYGYTF	TGTGCCAGCAGCGGGACAGGGGGCGCGAACTATGGCTACACCTTC
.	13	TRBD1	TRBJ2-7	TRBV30	CAWSLGQSYEQYF	TGTGCCTGGAGCCTGGGACAGTCCTACGAGCAGTACTTC
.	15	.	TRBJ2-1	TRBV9	CASSVVTGVGYEQFF	TGTGCCAGCAGCGTAGTGACGGGAGTGGGTTATGAGCAGTTCTTC
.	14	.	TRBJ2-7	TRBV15	CATSREGISYEQYF	TGTGCCACCAGCAGAGAAGGTATATCCTACGAGCAGTACTTC
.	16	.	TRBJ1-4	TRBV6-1	CASSEMGLEEGEKLFF	TGTGCCAGCAGTGAAATGGGTCTGGAAGAGGGGGAAAAACTGTTTTTT
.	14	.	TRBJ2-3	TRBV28	CASSPYREIDTQYF	TGTGCCAGCAGTCCATACAGGGAAATTGATACGCAGTATTTT
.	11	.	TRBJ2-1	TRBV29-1	CSVTEYNEQFF	TGCAGCGTTACAGAGTACAATGAGCAGTTCTTC
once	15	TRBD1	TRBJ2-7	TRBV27	CASSPGTGGVNEQYF	TGTGCCAGCAGTCCCGGGACAGGCGGGGTAAACGAGCAGTACTTC
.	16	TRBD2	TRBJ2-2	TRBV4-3	CASSQEGGPDTGELFF	TGCGCCAGCAGCCAAGAGGGAGGGCCGGACACCGGGGAGCTGTTTTTT
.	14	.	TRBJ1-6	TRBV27	CASANGAVNSPLHF	TGTGCCAGCGCGAACGGAGCTGTTAATTCACCCCTCCACTTT
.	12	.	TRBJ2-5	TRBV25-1	CASSWDKETQYF	TGTGCCAGCAGTTGGGACAAGGAGACCCAGTACTTC
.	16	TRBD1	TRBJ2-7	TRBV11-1	CASSFHLGTGNYEQYF	TGTGCCAGCAGCTTTCATCTGGGGACAGGTAACTACGAGCAGTACTTC
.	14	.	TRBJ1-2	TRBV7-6	CASSSGDIGLGYTF	TGTGCCAGCAGCTCCGGGGACATTGGTCTTGGCTACACCTTC
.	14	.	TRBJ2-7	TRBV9	CASSVGLGAYEQYF	TGTGCCAGCAGCGTAGGACTAGGAGCCTACGAGCAGTACTTC
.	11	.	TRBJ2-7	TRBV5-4	CASSSTTEQYF	TGTGCCAGCAGCTCGACGACAGAGCAGTACTTC
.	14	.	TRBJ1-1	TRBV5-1	CASSLASGSTEAFF	TGCGCCAGCAGCTTGGCCTCAGGGAGCACTGAAGCTTTCTTT
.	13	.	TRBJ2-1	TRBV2	CASSEIGGWEQFF	TGTGCCAGCAGTGAAATTGGGGGATGGGAGCAGTTCTTC
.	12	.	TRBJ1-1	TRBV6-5	CASTPGGVVAFF	TGTGCCAGCACCCCGGGCGGGGTTGTAGCTTTCTTT
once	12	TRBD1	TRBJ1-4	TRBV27	CASSYRGEKLFF	TGTGCCAGCAGTTACAGGGGGGAAAAACTGTTTTTT
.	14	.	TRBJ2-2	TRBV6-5	CASSYGQLTGELFF	TGTGCCAGCAGTTATGGGCAGCTCACCGGGGAGCTGTTTTTT
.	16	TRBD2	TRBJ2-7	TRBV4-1	CASSSRTSGTTYEQYF	TGCGCCAGCAGCTCTCGGACTAGCGGAACGACCTACGAGCAGTACTTC
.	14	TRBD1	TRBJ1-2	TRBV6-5	CASSAGTGTYGYTF	TGTGCCAGCAGTGCCGGGACAGGAACCTATGGCTACACCTTC
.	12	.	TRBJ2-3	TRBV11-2	CASSLTADTQYF	TGTGCCAGCAGCTTAACTGCGGATACGCAGTATTTT
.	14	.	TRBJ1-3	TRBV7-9	CASSSPAGIDTIYF	TGTGCCAGCAGCTCCCCCGCCGGGATTGACACCATATATTTT